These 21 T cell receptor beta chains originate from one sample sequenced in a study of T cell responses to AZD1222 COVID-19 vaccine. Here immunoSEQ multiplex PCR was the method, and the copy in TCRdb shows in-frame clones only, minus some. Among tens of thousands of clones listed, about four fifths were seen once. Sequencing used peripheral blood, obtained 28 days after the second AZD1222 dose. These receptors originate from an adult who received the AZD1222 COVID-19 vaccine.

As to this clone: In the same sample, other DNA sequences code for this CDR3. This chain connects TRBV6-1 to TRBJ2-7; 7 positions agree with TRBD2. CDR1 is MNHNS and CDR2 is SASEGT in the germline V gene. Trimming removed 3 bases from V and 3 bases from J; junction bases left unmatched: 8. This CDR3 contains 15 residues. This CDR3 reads CASSEGLAASYEQYF. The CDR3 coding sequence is TGTGCCAGCAGTGAGGGGCTAGCGGCGAGCTACGAGCAGTACTTC.

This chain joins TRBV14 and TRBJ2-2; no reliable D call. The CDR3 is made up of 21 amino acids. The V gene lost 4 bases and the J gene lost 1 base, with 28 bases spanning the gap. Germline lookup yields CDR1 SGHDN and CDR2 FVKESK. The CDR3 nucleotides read TGTGCCAGCAGCCGACGCCCTGGTTACAGTGGTGTGGGTATGAACACCGGGGAGCTGTTTTTT. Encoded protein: CASSRRPGYSGVGMNTGELFF.

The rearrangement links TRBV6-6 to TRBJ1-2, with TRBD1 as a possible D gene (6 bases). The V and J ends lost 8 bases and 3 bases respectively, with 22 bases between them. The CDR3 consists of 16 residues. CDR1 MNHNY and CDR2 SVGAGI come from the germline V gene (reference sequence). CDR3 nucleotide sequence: TGTGCCAGCGGCCGGCTAGGGGGTTTGGGGGACTATGGCTACACCTTC. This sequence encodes CASGRLGGLGDYGYTF.

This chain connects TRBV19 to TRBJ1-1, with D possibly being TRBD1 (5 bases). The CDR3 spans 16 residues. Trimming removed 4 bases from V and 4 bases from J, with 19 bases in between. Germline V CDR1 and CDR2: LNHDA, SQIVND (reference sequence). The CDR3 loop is CASSNRPNYDSTEAFF. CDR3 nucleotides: TGTGCCAGTAGTAACAGGCCTAATTATGATTCCACTGAAGCTTTCTTT. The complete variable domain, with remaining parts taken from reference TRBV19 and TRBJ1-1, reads DGGITQSPKYLFRKEGQNVTLSCEQNLNHDAMYWYRQDPGQGLRLIYYSQIVNDFQKGDIAEGYSVSREKKESFPLTVTSAQKNPTAFYLCASSNRPNYDSTEAFFGQGTRLTVV.

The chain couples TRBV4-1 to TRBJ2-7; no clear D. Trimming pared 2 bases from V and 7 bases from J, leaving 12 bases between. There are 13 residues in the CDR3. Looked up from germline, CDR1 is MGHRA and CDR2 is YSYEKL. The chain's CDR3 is CASSQNTPSEQYF. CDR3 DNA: TGCGCCAGCAGCCAAAACACCCCGAGTGAGCAGTACTTC.

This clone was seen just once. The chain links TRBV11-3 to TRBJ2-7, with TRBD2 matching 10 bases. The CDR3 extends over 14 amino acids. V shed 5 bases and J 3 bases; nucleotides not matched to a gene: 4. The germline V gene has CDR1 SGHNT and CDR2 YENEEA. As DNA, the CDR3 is TGTGCCAGCAGCCCCCGGACTAGCGGCTACGAGCAGTACTTC. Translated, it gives CASSPRTSGYEQYF. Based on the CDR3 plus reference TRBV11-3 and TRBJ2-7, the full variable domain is EAGVVQSPRYKIIEKKQPVAFWCNPISGHNTLYWYLQNLGQGPELLIRYENEEAVDDSQLPKDRFSAERLKGVDSTLKIQPAELGDSAVYLCASSPRTSGYEQYFGPGTRLTVT.

CDR3 protein: CASSFTGRDTGELFF. In DNA form, the CDR3 reads TGTGCCAGCAGCTTCACGGGGAGGGACACCGGGGAGCTGTTTTTT. This rearrangement joins TRBV5-8 to TRBJ2-2, with 7 bases that match TRBD2. Germline V gives CDR1 SGHTS, CDR2 YDEGEE. Germline trimming cut 2 bases from V and 3 bases from J; bases unmatched to any gene: 4. The CDR3 runs to 15 residues.

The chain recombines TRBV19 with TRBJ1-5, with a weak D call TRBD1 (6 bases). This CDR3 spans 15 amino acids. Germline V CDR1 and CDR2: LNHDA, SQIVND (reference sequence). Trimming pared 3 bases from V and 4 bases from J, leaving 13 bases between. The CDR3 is CASSIPPTGNQPQHF. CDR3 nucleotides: TGTGCCAGTAGTATTCCCCCCACAGGGAATCAGCCCCAGCATTTT.

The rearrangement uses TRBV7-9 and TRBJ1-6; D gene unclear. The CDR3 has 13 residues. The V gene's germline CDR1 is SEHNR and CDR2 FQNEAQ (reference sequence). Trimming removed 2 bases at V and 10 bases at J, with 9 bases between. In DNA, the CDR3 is TGTGCCAGCAGCTTAAAAGGTCTATCACCCCTCCACTTT. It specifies CASSLKGLSPLHF.

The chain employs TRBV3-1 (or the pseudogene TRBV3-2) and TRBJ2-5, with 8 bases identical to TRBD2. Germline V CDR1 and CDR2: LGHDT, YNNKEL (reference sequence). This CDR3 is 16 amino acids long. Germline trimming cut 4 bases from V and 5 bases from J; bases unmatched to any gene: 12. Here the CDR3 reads CASSPEGSGVRETQYF. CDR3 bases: TGTGCCAGCAGCCCCGAGGGTAGCGGGGTCCGGGAGACCCAGTACTTC.

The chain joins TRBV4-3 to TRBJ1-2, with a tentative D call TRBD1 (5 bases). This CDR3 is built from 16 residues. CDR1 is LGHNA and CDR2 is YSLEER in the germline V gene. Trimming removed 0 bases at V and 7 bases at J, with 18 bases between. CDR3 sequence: CASSQDTGTQSGGYTF. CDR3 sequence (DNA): TGCGCCAGCAGCCAAGATACCGGGACCCAAAGCGGTGGCTACACCTTC.

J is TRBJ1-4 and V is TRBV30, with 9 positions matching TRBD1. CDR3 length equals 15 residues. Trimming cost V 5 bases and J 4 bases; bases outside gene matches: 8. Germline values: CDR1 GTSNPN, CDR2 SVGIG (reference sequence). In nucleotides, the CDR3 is TGTGCCTGGGTGAAAGACAGGGGGGGTAATGAAAAACTGTTTTTT. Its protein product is CAWVKDRGGNEKLFF.

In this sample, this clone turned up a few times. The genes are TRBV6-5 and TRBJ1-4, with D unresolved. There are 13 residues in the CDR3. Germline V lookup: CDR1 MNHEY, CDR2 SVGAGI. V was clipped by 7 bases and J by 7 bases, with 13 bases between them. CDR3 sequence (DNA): TGTGCCAGCACCCCATCGGGATTTGAAAAACTGTTTTTT. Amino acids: CASTPSGFEKLFF.

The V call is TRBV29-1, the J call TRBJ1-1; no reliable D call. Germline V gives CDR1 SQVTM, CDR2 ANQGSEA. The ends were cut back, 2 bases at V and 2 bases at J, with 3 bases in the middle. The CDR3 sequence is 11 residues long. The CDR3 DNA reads TGCAGCGTTGAATTAAACACTGAAGCTTTCTTT. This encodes CSVELNTEAFF.

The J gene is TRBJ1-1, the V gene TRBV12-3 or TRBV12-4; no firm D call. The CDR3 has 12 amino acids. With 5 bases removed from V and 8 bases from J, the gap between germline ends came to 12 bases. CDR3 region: CASSLGPGEAFF. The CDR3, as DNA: TGTGCCAGCAGTCTCGGTCCAGGCGAAGCTTTCTTT.

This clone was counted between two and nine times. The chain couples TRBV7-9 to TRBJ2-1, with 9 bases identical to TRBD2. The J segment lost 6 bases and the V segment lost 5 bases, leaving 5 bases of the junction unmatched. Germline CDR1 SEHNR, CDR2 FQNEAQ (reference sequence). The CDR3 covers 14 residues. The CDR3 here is CASSRVTSGNEQFF. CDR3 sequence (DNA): TGTGCCAGCAGCCGGGTGACTAGCGGCAATGAGCAGTTCTTC.

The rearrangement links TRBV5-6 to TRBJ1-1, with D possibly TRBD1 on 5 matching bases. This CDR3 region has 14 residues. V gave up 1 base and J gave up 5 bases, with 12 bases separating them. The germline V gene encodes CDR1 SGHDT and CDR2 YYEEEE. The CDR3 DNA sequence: TGTGCCAGCAGCTTGATGTCAGGGAGGACTGAAGCTTTCTTT. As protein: CASSLMSGRTEAFF.

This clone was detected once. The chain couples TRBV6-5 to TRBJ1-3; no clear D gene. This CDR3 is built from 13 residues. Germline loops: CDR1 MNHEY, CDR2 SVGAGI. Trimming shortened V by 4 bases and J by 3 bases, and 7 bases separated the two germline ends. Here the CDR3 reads CASSLGNGNTIYF. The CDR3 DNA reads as TGTGCCAGCAGTTTGGGGAATGGAAACACCATATATTTT.

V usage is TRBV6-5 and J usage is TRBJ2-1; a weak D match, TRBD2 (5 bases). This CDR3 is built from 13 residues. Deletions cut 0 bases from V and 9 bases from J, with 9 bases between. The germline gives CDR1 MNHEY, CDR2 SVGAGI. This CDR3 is CASSYSRGSEQFF. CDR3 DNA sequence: TGTGCCAGCAGTTACTCGAGAGGGAGTGAGCAGTTCTTC.

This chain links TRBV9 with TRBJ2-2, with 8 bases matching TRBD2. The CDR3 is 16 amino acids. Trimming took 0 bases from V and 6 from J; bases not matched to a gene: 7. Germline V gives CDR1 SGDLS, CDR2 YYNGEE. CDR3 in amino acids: CASSVAPGGRSGELFF. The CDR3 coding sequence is TGTGCCAGCAGCGTAGCTCCGGGGGGGCGGTCCGGGGAGCTGTTTTTT.

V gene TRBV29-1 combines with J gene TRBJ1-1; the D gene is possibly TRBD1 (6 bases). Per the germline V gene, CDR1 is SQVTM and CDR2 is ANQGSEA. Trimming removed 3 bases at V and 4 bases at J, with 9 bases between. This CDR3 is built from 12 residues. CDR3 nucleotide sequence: TGCAGCGTTGACGGCAGGGGCACTGAAGCTTTCTTT. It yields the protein CSVDGRGTEAFF.